The 9 T cell receptor beta chains below were found in one sample sequenced in a study of PD-1 blockade in classical Hodgkin lymphoma. Brentuximab vedotin exposure varied among the patients, all of whom had relapsed after autologous stem cell transplantation. TCRdb keeps only in-frame clones here, not all; method: immunoSEQ multiplex PCR. The sample includes 9,000 to 10,000 clones, 92% of them seen just once. Sequencing was performed on peripheral blood mononuclear cells (PBMCs), taken at baseline. The receptors were sampled from a human donor with classical Hodgkin lymphoma.

The rearrangement links TRBV29-1 to TRBJ2-5; D is uncertain. V was cut by 6 bases and J by 5 bases, with 19 bases left in between. The CDR3 spans 14 residues. Per the germline V gene, CDR1 is SQVTM and CDR2 is ANQGSEA. The CDR3 sequence: CSVPPAALRETQYF. The CDR3 nucleotides read TGCAGCGTCCCCCCGGCAGCGCTACGGGAGACCCAGTACTTC.

The rearrangement uses TRBV27 and TRBJ2-7, with a weak D call TRBD2 (5 bases). The V gene's germline CDR1 is MNHEY and CDR2 SMNVEV (reference sequence). There are 18 residues in the CDR3. The V end was cut by 5 bases, the J end by 3 bases, with 26 bases between. CDR3 in DNA: TGTGCCAGCAGTCTCTATGGTTACAGCACTATAGCGCTCTACGAGCAGTACTTC. Protein sequence: CASSLYGYSTIALYEQYF.

CDR3 coding DNA: TGTGCCAGCAGTGAAGCGCTTGGGACTAGCGCTTCCAAAAACATTCAGTACTTC. Protein: CASSEALGTSASKNIQYF. The chain links TRBV6-1 to TRBJ2-4; 10 bases align to TRBD2. V lost 0 bases and J lost 2; bases outside the gene matches: 7. The CDR3 length is 18 residues. Per germline, CDR1 MNHNS and CDR2 SASEGT.

This chain connects TRBV7-9 to TRBJ2-1, with D perhaps TRBD1 or TRBD2 (5 bases each). The CDR3 contains 14 residues. Germline V gene sequence: CDR1 SEHNR, CDR2 FQNEAQ (reference sequence). V dropped 3 bases and J dropped 5 bases, with 11 bases sitting between them. The CDR3 nucleotides are TGTGCCAGCAGCTTCCCACGGGGCCACAATGAGCAGTTCTTC. Translating gives CASSFPRGHNEQFF.

J is TRBJ2-5 and V is TRBV5-1; D gene uncertain. V was clipped by 3 bases and J by 5 bases, with 17 bases between them. The CDR3 extends over 15 amino acids. Germline values: CDR1 SGHRS, CDR2 YFSETQ. This chain's CDR3 is CASSSQGPPEETQYF. The CDR3 DNA follows: TGCGCCAGCAGCTCACAAGGACCTCCTGAGGAGACCCAGTACTTC.

This clone was picked up a small number of times. The rearrangement links TRBV7-9 to TRBJ2-2, with 10 bases identical to TRBD2. Per germline, CDR1 SEHNR and CDR2 FQNEAQ (reference sequence). V was clipped by 6 bases and J by 5 bases; unmatched bases: 6. The CDR3 consists of 15 residues. The CDR3 nucleotides are TGTGCCAGCAGTTATCTAGCGGGAGTTACCGGGGAGCTGTTTTTT. Amino acid sequence: CASSYLAGVTGELFF.

The chain couples TRBV19 to TRBJ1-1; weak D call: TRBD1 (5 bases). Germline assignment: CDR1 LNHDA and CDR2 SQIVND (reference sequence). The CDR3 runs 15 residues. Trimming pared 5 bases from V and 3 bases from J, leaving 16 bases between. The CDR3 loop reads CASSAPWRGDTEAFF. The CDR3 DNA sequence: TGTGCCAGTAGTGCCCCGTGGAGGGGTGACACTGAAGCTTTCTTT.

J is TRBJ2-3 and V is TRBV29-1; weak D call: TRBD1 (6 bases). Per the germline V gene, CDR1 is SQVTM and CDR2 is ANQGSEA. V was cut by 4 bases and J by 2 bases, with 10 bases left in between. The CDR3 spans 13 residues. The CDR3 loop reads CSVGQEITDTQYF. CDR3 in DNA: TGCAGCGTTGGACAGGAGATCACAGATACGCAGTATTTT.

The chain recombines TRBV5-1 with TRBJ2-5, with TRBD2 matching over 8 bases. Trimming cost V 4 bases and J 3 bases; bases outside gene matches: 5. The CDR3 has 14 amino acids. CDR1 and CDR2 (germline): SGHRS, YFSETQ. The CDR3 here is CASSLGLVKETQYF. DNA of the CDR3: TGCGCCAGCAGCCTGGGACTAGTCAAAGAGACCCAGTACTTC. The entire variable domain, with the rest obtained from reference TRBV5-1 and TRBJ2-5, is as follows: KAGVTQTPRYLIKTRGQQVTLSCSPISGHRSVSWYQQTPGQGLQFLFEYFSETQRNKGNFPGRFSGRQFSNSRSEMNVSTLELGDSALYLCASSLGLVKETQYFGPGTRLLVL.